Presented here are 31 T cell receptor beta chains from one specimen sequenced in a study of cytomegalovirus exposure and HLA in healthy donors. With 60 Vbeta and 13 Jbeta primers, the PCR was carried out. Some clones are missing from TCRdb's copy, which holds only in-frame ones; the method was immunoSEQ multiplex PCR. This sample has about 150,000 clones, with 77% found just once. Material: PBMCs. The source of these receptors is a woman younger than 45 in good health and CMV-seropositive.

This chain connects TRBV5-8 to TRBJ1-1, with TRBD1 matching 7 bases. The CDR3 covers 17 residues. Germline V gives CDR1 SGHTS, CDR2 YDEGEE. The V and J ends lost 4 bases and 0 bases, in that order; junction bases with no gene match: 12. As DNA, the CDR3 is TGTGCCAGCAGCACAGACCGGGACAGAAAACTGAACACTGAAGCTTTCTTT. It is translated as CASSTDRDRKLNTEAFF.

V usage is TRBV6-1 and J usage is TRBJ1-3; no definite D call. The V gene's germline CDR1 is MNHNS and CDR2 SASEGT. The V and J ends lost 0 bases and 1 base respectively, with 10 bases between them. The CDR3 has 16 residues. The CDR3 here is CASSEALPSSGNTIYF. The CDR3 coding sequence is TGTGCCAGCAGTGAAGCGTTACCTAGTTCTGGAAACACCATATATTTT.

The sample holds a few counts of this clone. The chain employs TRBV4-1 and TRBJ1-5; 8 bases map to TRBD1. V lost 3 bases, J lost 0 bases, and 4 bases stayed unmatched. The CDR3 runs 16 residues. The germline V gene encodes CDR1 MGHRA and CDR2 YSYEKL. CDR3 loop: CASSHGQGNSNQPQHF. The CDR3 DNA reads TGCGCCAGCAGCCACGGACAGGGAAATAGCAATCAGCCCCAGCATTTT.

This chain uses TRBV28 with TRBJ1-2; the D is unclear. The CDR3 is 13 residues long. Germline CDR1 and CDR2: MDHEN and SYDVKM. V was clipped by 3 bases and J by 8 bases, with 13 bases between them. DNA of the CDR3: TGTGCCAGCAGTTTTGGCAGTACCGGGGGCTACACCTTC. It yields the protein CASSFGSTGGYTF.

As regards this clone: Other DNA sequences in the sample encode the same CDR3. CDR3 region: CASANTGVGTGELFF. Here the CDR3 DNA reads TGCGCCAGCGCTAATACAGGGGTCGGCACCGGGGAGCTGTTTTTT. The V call is TRBV5-1, the J call TRBJ2-2; TRBD1 aligns across 7 bases. J gave up 4 bases and V 7 bases, and 10 bases lay outside the gene matches. There are 15 residues in the CDR3. The germline V gene encodes CDR1 SGHRS and CDR2 YFSETQ.

The sample holds a few counts of this clone. V and J are TRBV19 and TRBJ2-5, with D possibly TRBD1 on 6 matching bases. The CDR3 sequence is 15 residues long. V was shortened by 5 bases and J by 5 bases, with 18 bases between the two germline ends. The germline V gene encodes CDR1 LNHDA and CDR2 SQIVND (reference sequence). This CDR3 reads CASSPYTGNGETQYF. The CDR3 DNA reads as TGTGCCAGTAGTCCCTACACAGGGAACGGTGAGACCCAGTACTTC.

The rearrangement uses TRBV28 and TRBJ2-7; TRBD2 agrees at 8 bases. The junction had 4 bases not matched to a gene; V was cut back by 3 bases and J by 3 bases. The CDR3 is 14 amino acids. CDR1 MDHEN and CDR2 SYDVKM come from the germline V gene. The CDR3 sequence: CASSFRTSLYEQYF. DNA for the CDR3: TGTGCCAGCAGTTTCCGGACTAGCCTCTACGAGCAGTACTTC.

The chain joins TRBV6-5 to TRBJ1-4; TRBD1 aligns across 7 bases. This CDR3 region has 14 residues. Germline-derived CDR1 and CDR2 are MNHEY and SVGAGI. The V gene end was trimmed by 6 bases and the J gene end by 1 base; junction bases not matched to a gene: 2. The CDR3 DNA sequence: TGTGCCAGCAGGCGGGACAGAACTAATGAAAAACTGTTTTTT. This sequence encodes CASRRDRTNEKLFF.

To note about this clone: The same CDR3 arises from other DNA sequences in this sample as well. V and J are TRBV7-2 and TRBJ2-1, with D hard to call. V lost 2 bases, J lost 4 bases, and 6 bases lay in between. CDR1 and CDR2 (germline): SGHTA, FQGNSA. The CDR3 contains 13 residues. CDR3 nucleotide sequence: TGTGCCAGCAGCTTACAGGTTTACAATGAGCAGTTCTTC. This sequence encodes CASSLQVYNEQFF.

V usage is TRBV6-1 and J usage is TRBJ1-5; D unresolved. The CDR3 length is 12 residues. V dropped 8 bases and J dropped 7 bases, with 12 bases sitting between them. CDR1 and CDR2 (germline): MNHNS, SASEGT. The CDR3: CASLFGSQPQHF. In DNA, the CDR3 is TGTGCCAGCCTTTTCGGGAGCCAGCCCCAGCATTTT.

The chain combines TRBV29-1 with TRBJ1-3; D unresolved. This CDR3 has 13 residues. The V and J ends lost 4 bases and 0 bases respectively, with 7 bases between them. Germline loops: CDR1 SQVTM, CDR2 ANQGSEA. This chain's CDR3 is CSVAHSSGNTIYF. The CDR3 coding sequence is TGCAGCGTTGCCCACAGCTCTGGAAACACCATATATTTT.

The chain carries TRBV6-4 and TRBJ2-7; 10 nucleotides align to TRBD1. This CDR3 spans 17 amino acids. Germline CDR1 is MRHNA and CDR2 is SNTAGT. The V segment lost 3 bases and the J segment 0 bases; nucleotides outside the gene matches: 8. The CDR3 DNA follows: TGTGCCAGCAGTGAACCGGGACAGGGGACACTCTCCTACGAGCAGTACTTC. Translated: CASSEPGQGTLSYEQYF.

The chain carries TRBV27 and TRBJ1-1; 9 bases agree with TRBD1. The ends lost 4 bases at V and 5 bases at J; junction bases unmatched: 5. This CDR3 is built from 14 residues. Germline loops: CDR1 MNHEY, CDR2 SMNVEV (reference sequence). CDR3 DNA: TGTGCCAGCAGTTACGGACAGGGGAGGACTGAAGCTTTCTTT. Translation: CASSYGQGRTEAFF.

For this clone: The junction departs from the called germline gene at one end, perhaps through a read error. The chain has TRBV19 and TRBJ2-1, with 9 positions matching TRBD2. From germline, CDR1 is LNHDA and CDR2 SQIVND (reference sequence). The CDR3 runs 13 residues. CDR3 loop: CASSIRSSGIAVF. Written as DNA, the CDR3 is TGTGCCAGTAGTATCAGGTCTAGCGGGATAGCGGTCTTC.

The chain employs TRBV28 and TRBJ2-2, with a possible D match to TRBD1 (7 bases). V was trimmed by 6 bases and J by 5 bases, leaving 16 bases between them. The CDR3 sequence is 15 residues long. In germline, CDR1 is MDHEN, CDR2 SYDVKM. CDR3 sequence: CASRDYRGGTGELFF. In DNA form, the CDR3 reads TGTGCCAGCAGGGATTACAGGGGAGGTACCGGGGAGCTGTTTTTT.

The CDR3 here is CASSPSSGENTEAFF. The CDR3 DNA sequence: TGTGCCAGCTCGCCCTCGAGTGGAGAGAACACTGAAGCTTTCTTT. The chain couples TRBV18 to TRBJ1-1; no clear D. This CDR3 spans 15 amino acids. Germline CDR1 KGHSH, CDR2 LQKENI. V was cut by 6 bases and J by 1 base, with 15 bases left in between.

The chain employs TRBV18 and TRBJ2-7, with TRBD1 identical over 9 bases. Per germline, CDR1 KGHSH and CDR2 LQKENI. The CDR3 has 14 amino acids. Trimming at V came to 4 bases and at J to 4 bases, leaving 5 bases not matched to a gene. Written as DNA, the CDR3 is TGTGCCAGCTCACGTGGGACAGGGACTTACGAGCAGTACTTC. Residues: CASSRGTGTYEQYF.

This clone was observed once. At one of its ends the junction is not consistent with the germline gene, which may arise from a read error. The chain carries TRBV20-1 and TRBJ2-7; 7 bases match TRBD2. This CDR3 has 11 residues. The V gene's germline CDR1 is DFQATT and CDR2 SNEGSKA (reference sequence). The CDR3: CSARESGTIVF. In nucleotides, the CDR3 is TGCAGTGCTAGGGAATCCGGGACTATAGTCTTC.

This clone was detected only a few times. This CDR3 fails to terminate in the conserved phenylalanine or tryptophan, so it likely reflects a read error. The DNA is omitted, as the CDR3 cannot be located on it reliably, and the CDR3 follows TCRdb's listing. This chain joins TRBV10-3 and TRBJ1-5; the tabulated D call, TRBD1, remains unverified against the DNA. The V gene's germline CDR1 is ENHRY and CDR2 SYGVKD. The CDR3 is 14 residues long, ends included. The CDR3 protein is CAISESTTGESLTQ.

The table lists this clone with a count of one. The genes are TRBV30 and TRBJ1-2; D is possibly TRBD1 (6 bases). Germline loops: CDR1 GTSNPN, CDR2 SVGIG (reference sequence). The V gene lost 1 base and the J gene lost 7 bases, with 13 bases spanning the gap. The CDR3 spans 13 residues. The CDR3 sequence is CAWSGLGGAGYTF. DNA for the CDR3: TGTGCCTGGAGTGGCCTGGGGGGGGCTGGCTACACCTTC. Full variable domain (missing parts from reference TRBV30 and TRBJ1-2): SQTIHQWPATLVQPVGSPLSLECTVEGTSNPNLYWYRQAAGRGLQLLFYSVGIGQISSEVPQNLSASRPQDRQFILSSKKLLLSDSGFYLCAWSGLGGAGYTFGSGTRLTVV.

V and J are TRBV7-8 and TRBJ2-1; 7 bases fit TRBD2. Germline V gene sequence: CDR1 SGHVS, CDR2 FQNEAQ. The CDR3 covers 17 residues. Unmatched junction bases numbered 10, after V lost 4 bases and J lost 1 base. This chain's CDR3 is CASSSHGGSVSYNEQFF. As DNA, the CDR3 is TGTGCCAGCAGCTCCCATGGCGGGAGTGTGTCCTACAATGAGCAGTTCTTC.

The rearrangement joins TRBV11-2 to TRBJ2-5; 9 nucleotides align to TRBD2. CDR3 size: 16 residues. Germline lookup yields CDR1 SGHAT and CDR2 FQNNGV. J gave up 5 bases and V 2 bases, and 9 bases lay outside the gene matches. The CDR3 sequence is CASSLWFSGSRETQYF. CDR3 DNA sequence: TGTGCCAGCAGCTTATGGTTTAGCGGGAGTCGGGAGACCCAGTACTTC.

In nucleotides, the CDR3 is TGTGCCAGCAGTGAGACAGGGTCAAACCAGCCCCAGCATTTT. Amino acid sequence: CASSETGSNQPQHF. The chain combines TRBV6-1 with TRBJ1-5; 7 bases line up with TRBD1. The ends lost 3 bases at V and 7 bases at J; junction bases unmatched: 6. Looked up from germline, CDR1 is MNHNS and CDR2 is SASEGT. The CDR3 has 14 residues.

V gene TRBV5-6 combines with J gene TRBJ2-1; tentative D call: TRBD1 (5 bases). The CDR3 consists of 15 residues. V shed 0 bases and J shed 6 bases, with 13 bases lying between them. Per germline, CDR1 SGHDT and CDR2 YYEEEE. The CDR3 DNA reads TGTGCCAGCAGCTTGGCCTTTAGACAGCTCAATGAGCAGTTCTTC. Protein product: CASSLAFRQLNEQFF.

This clone was counted only a few times. This sequence joins TRBV11-3 and TRBJ1-1; TRBD1 agrees at 8 bases. The V gene end was trimmed by 5 bases and the J gene end by 1 base; junction bases not matched to a gene: 6. The germline gives CDR1 SGHNT, CDR2 YENEEA. The CDR3 consists of 15 residues. Written as DNA, the CDR3 is TGTGCCAGCAGCGCCCGGACAGGGAAGAACACTGAAGCTTTCTTT. Translating gives CASSARTGKNTEAFF.

The rearrangement links TRBV27 to TRBJ1-5; tentative D call: TRBD1 (6 bases). The ends were cut back, 8 bases at V and 5 bases at J, with 13 bases in the middle. This CDR3 is built from 13 residues. Germline assignment: CDR1 MNHEY and CDR2 SMNVEV (reference sequence). The CDR3 nucleotides read TGTGCCAGCTCCGGGCAGGGGTATCAGCCCCAGCATTTT. Amino acid sequence: CASSGQGYQPQHF.

This clone was seen once. The chain couples TRBV4-3 to TRBJ2-6, with TRBD2 as a possible D gene (5 bases). Germline-derived CDR1 and CDR2 are LGHNA and YSLEER. With 0 bases removed from V and 0 bases from J, the gap between germline ends came to 12 bases. This CDR3 has 18 residues. The CDR3 sequence: CASSQDHQRSSGANVLTF. In nucleotides, the CDR3 is TGCGCCAGCAGCCAAGATCATCAGCGGTCCTCTGGGGCCAACGTCCTGACTTTC.

This clone came up once. This sequence joins TRBV7-8 and TRBJ1-3, with 11 bases aligning to TRBD1. The CDR3 extends over 15 amino acids. The junction had 1 base not matched to a gene; V was cut back by 3 bases and J by 3 bases. Germline loops: CDR1 SGHVS, CDR2 FQNEAQ. The CDR3 loop reads CASSFGTGGGNTIYF. CDR3 in DNA: TGTGCCAGCAGCTTCGGGACAGGGGGTGGAAACACCATATATTTT.

The rearrangement uses TRBV27 and TRBJ1-3; 9 bases are a match to TRBD1. This CDR3 spans 14 amino acids. Germline values: CDR1 MNHEY, CDR2 SMNVEV (reference sequence). Unmatched junction bases numbered 3, after V lost 5 bases and J lost 4 bases. The CDR3 sequence is CASSPGTGGNTIYF. DNA of the CDR3: TGTGCCAGCAGTCCCGGGACAGGGGGAAACACCATATATTTT.

This chain joins TRBV11-1 and TRBJ2-7; 8 bases are shared with TRBD1. The ends lost 5 bases at V and 0 bases at J; junction bases unmatched: 3. CDR1 SGHAT and CDR2 FQDESV come from the germline V gene (reference sequence). The CDR3 loop spans 14 amino acids. The CDR3 region is CASSPGQGSYEQYF. CDR3 bases: TGTGCCAGCAGCCCCGGACAGGGCTCCTACGAGCAGTACTTC.

The CDR3 sequence is CASSPRGLAGGNNEQFF. The CDR3 DNA follows: TGTGCCAGCAGCCCCCGCGGACTAGCGGGAGGTAACAATGAGCAGTTCTTC. The V gene is TRBV9, the J gene TRBJ2-1; 14 nucleotides agree with TRBD2. The J segment lost 5 bases and the V segment lost 4 bases, leaving 8 bases of the junction unmatched. The germline gives CDR1 SGDLS, CDR2 YYNGEE. This CDR3 spans 17 amino acids.